This passage covers 11 T cell receptor beta chains from one sample sequenced in a study of blood T cell repertoires in COVID-19. This table comes from immunoSEQ multiplex PCR, and its TCRdb copy is limited to in-frame clones, with some not included. The repertoire holds roughly 40,000 clones, with over 75% as singletons. The sample was peripheral blood. Source of these receptors: a human donor in a cohort sampled during active COVID-19.

The V and J genes are TRBV19 and TRBJ2-5, with 8 bases aligning to TRBD1. Trimming cost V 8 bases and J 4 bases; bases outside gene matches: 9. CDR3 length: 14 residues. Germline values: CDR1 LNHDA, CDR2 SQIVND (reference sequence). CDR3 loop: CASALTGDSETQYF. DNA for the CDR3: TGTGCCAGTGCTTTGACAGGGGATTCAGAGACCCAGTACTTC.

V usage is TRBV5-1 and J usage is TRBJ2-1, with 11 bases fitting TRBD2. The CDR3 covers 14 residues. V lost 4 bases and J lost 15; bases outside the gene matches: 12. Looked up from germline, CDR1 is SGHRS and CDR2 is YFSETQ. This chain's CDR3 is CASSPGTSGDGVFF. CDR3 nucleotides: TGCGCCAGCAGCCCCGGGACTAGCGGAGATGGTGTGTTCTTC.

The chain joins TRBV7-9 to TRBJ2-7; maybe TRBD1 (6 bases). V was clipped by 2 bases and J by 7 bases, with 15 bases between them. Germline CDR1 and CDR2: SEHNR and FQNEAQ (reference sequence). The CDR3 has 14 amino acids. CDR3 nucleotides: TGTGCCAGCAGCTTAACTTGGGGGACAAATGAGCAGTACTTC. Translated, it gives CASSLTWGTNEQYF.

This clone was seen more than once but under ten times. The genes are TRBV9 and TRBJ1-1, with 7 positions matching TRBD1. This CDR3 is built from 15 residues. Trimming cost V 4 bases and J 10 bases; bases outside gene matches: 16. The V gene's germline CDR1 is SGDLS and CDR2 YYNGEE. This chain's CDR3 is CASSTTGFPTTGAFF. The CDR3, as DNA: TGTGCCAGCAGCACGACAGGGTTTCCCACAACCGGAGCTTTCTTT.

The chain has TRBV7-9 and TRBJ2-1, with a weak D call TRBD2 (6 bases). CDR3 size: 16 residues. The V end lost 5 bases, the J end lost 0 bases, and 14 bases lay between the germline ends. Germline CDR1 SEHNR, CDR2 FQNEAQ (reference sequence). CDR3 amino acids: CASSATSRSSYNEQFF. The CDR3 DNA reads TGTGCCAGCAGCGCAACTAGCCGAAGCTCCTACAATGAGCAGTTCTTC.

The CDR3, as DNA: TGCGCCAGCAGCCCCTCCGGACTAGCGGGGGGTCAAGAGACCCAGTACTTC. Amino acids: CASSPSGLAGGQETQYF. J is TRBJ2-5 and V is TRBV5-1, with 14 bases fitting TRBD2. With V trimmed by 4 bases and J by 2 bases, 7 bases remained unmatched. The V gene's germline CDR1 is SGHRS and CDR2 YFSETQ. The CDR3 has 17 amino acids.

The gene calls are TRBV7-2 and TRBJ2-7; 10 bases agree with TRBD2. V gave up 1 base and J gave up 11 bases; unmatched junction bases: 11. The CDR3 is 15 residues long. Germline V gives CDR1 SGHTA, CDR2 FQGNSA. The CDR3 sequence: CASSLVAAGGVTKYF. In nucleotides, the CDR3 is TGTGCCAGCAGCTTAGTCGCAGCGGGGGGGGTAACAAAGTACTTC.

The rearrangement uses TRBV5-1 and TRBJ2-1, with 11 bases that match TRBD2. Germline V gene lookup returns CDR1 SGHRS and CDR2 YFSETQ. V lost 4 bases, J lost 8 bases, and 8 bases stayed unmatched. This CDR3 has 15 residues. The chain's CDR3 is CASSPGTSGRDEQFF. CDR3 DNA sequence: TGCGCCAGCAGCCCCGGGACTAGCGGTCGGGATGAGCAGTTCTTC.

The chain is built from TRBV24-1 and TRBJ2-3, with a tentative D call TRBD2 (6 bases). The germline V gene encodes CDR1 KGHDR and CDR2 SFDVKD. Trimming left V 3 bases short and J 1 base short, with 22 bases between. The CDR3 contains 19 residues. This CDR3 is CATSDPEAGGRRGTDTQYF. CDR3 in DNA: TGTGCCACCAGTGATCCGGAGGCCGGGGGTCGGAGGGGCACAGATACGCAGTATTTT.

The V and J genes are TRBV2 and TRBJ2-5; weak D call: TRBD1 (7 bases). The CDR3 is made up of 14 amino acids. Trimming pared 11 bases from V and 2 bases from J, leaving 18 bases between. Germline V lookup: CDR1 SNHLY, CDR2 FYNNEI. This CDR3 is CAGNTQGRQETQYF. The CDR3 nucleotides read TGTGCCGGGAATACACAGGGGAGGCAAGAGACCCAGTACTTC.

The V gene is TRBV6-5, the J gene TRBJ1-6; D perhaps matches TRBD1 (5 bases). The CDR3 length is 13 residues. The V gene's germline CDR1 is MNHEY and CDR2 SVGAGI. V lost 8 bases and J 10 bases, leaving 15 bases between the germline ends. The CDR3 DNA reads TGTGCCAGCCCGATCCGGGGGGGGTCACCCCTCCACTTT. Protein: CASPIRGGSPLHF.